The 29 T cell receptor beta chains in this list originate from one sample, sequenced in a study of blood T cell repertoires in COVID-19. Clones were read by immunoSEQ multiplex PCR, and TCRdb kept only the in-frame ones, dropping some. The sample holds 150,000 to 170,000 clones; over 60% are singletons and the top ten take roughly 1.5%. Specimen: peripheral blood. The receptor set was obtained from a man older than 75 with acute or convalescent COVID-19.

CDR3 residues: CASSYHRGADTQYF. CDR3 sequence (DNA): TGCGCCAGCAGCTACCACAGGGGAGCAGATACGCAGTATTTT. The chain uses TRBV4-3 and TRBJ2-3; 7 bases are shared with TRBD1. Germline assignment: CDR1 LGHNA and CDR2 YSLEER. This CDR3 is built from 14 residues. The V segment lost 5 bases and the J segment 4 bases; nucleotides outside the gene matches: 6.

This clone was counted once. The chain links TRBV19 to TRBJ2-4; D unresolved. CDR3 length: 13 amino acids. CDR1 and CDR2 (germline): LNHDA, SQIVND (reference sequence). Trimming pared 8 bases from V and 0 bases from J, leaving 8 bases between. Written as DNA, the CDR3 is TGTGCCAGTCAACAGCCAGCCAAAAACATTCAGTACTTC. Its protein is CASQQPAKNIQYF.

The V and J genes are TRBV12-3 or TRBV12-4 and TRBJ1-2; D remains ambiguous. The V end was cut by 2 bases, the J end by 8 bases, with 6 bases between. This CDR3 has 11 amino acids. CDR3 sequence reads: CASSLLRGYTF. The CDR3 DNA reads TGTGCCAGCAGTTTACTTAGAGGCTACACCTTC.

This sequence joins TRBV18 and TRBJ2-5; 10 bases align to TRBD1. Germline V CDR1 and CDR2: KGHSH, LQKENI. Trimming took 4 bases from V and 5 from J; bases not matched to a gene: 1. There are 13 residues in the CDR3. CDR3 amino acids: CASSQGQGETQYF. The CDR3 DNA reads as TGTGCCAGCTCACAGGGACAGGGGGAGACCCAGTACTTC.

This clone was counted only a few times. The rearrangement joins TRBV7-3 to TRBJ1-1; 7 bases line up with TRBD1. The CDR3 spans 14 residues. The germline gives CDR1 SGHTA, CDR2 FQGTGA. V dropped 1 base and J dropped 5; count of bases not matched to a gene: 4. The CDR3 loop reads CASSLNDRETEAFF. CDR3 bases: TGTGCCAGCAGCTTAAACGACAGGGAGACTGAAGCTTTCTTT.

This clone occurred a few times. The V gene is TRBV6-2 or TRBV6-3, the J gene TRBJ1-1; possible D gene TRBD1, 5 bases. The CDR3 has 16 residues. V shed 2 bases and J shed 6 bases, with 19 bases lying between them. CDR1 and CDR2 (germline): MNHEY, SVGEGT. CDR3 DNA: TGTGCCAGCAGTTACGCGGCAGGGTTTGTTTATCCTGAAGCTTTCTTT. As protein: CASSYAAGFVYPEAFF.

In its sample, this clone was seen many times. V usage is TRBV5-1 and J usage is TRBJ1-4, with 9 bases matching TRBD1. V was pared by 4 bases and J by 7 bases, with 5 bases of the junction left unmatched. Germline V gene data show CDR1 as SGHRS and CDR2 as YFSETQ. CDR3 length: 14 residues. CDR3: CASSPGTGTEKLFF. CDR3 DNA sequence: TGCGCCAGCAGCCCCGGGACAGGGACTGAAAAACTGTTTTTT. The variable domain in full, with the rest retrieved from reference TRBV5-1 and TRBJ1-4, is KAGVTQTPRYLIKTRGQQVTLSCSPISGHRSVSWYQQTPGQGLQFLFEYFSETQRNKGNFPGRFSGRQFSNSRSEMNVSTLELGDSALYLCASSPGTGTEKLFFGSGTQLSVL.

The chain uses TRBV9 and TRBJ2-7; tentative D call: TRBD2 (5 bases). This CDR3 is built from 16 residues. Looked up from germline, CDR1 is SGDLS and CDR2 is YYNGEE. V lost 3 bases and J 4 bases, leaving 20 bases between the germline ends. CDR3 loop: CASSGGGNRILYEQYF. CDR3 bases: TGTGCCAGCAGCGGAGGAGGTAACAGAATTTTATACGAGCAGTACTTC.

The gene calls are TRBV28 and TRBJ1-2; possible D gene TRBD1, 6 bases. Looked up from germline, CDR1 is MDHEN and CDR2 is SYDVKM. The CDR3 has 15 residues. Trimming stripped 5 bases from V and 1 base from J, with 14 bases between. The DNA of the CDR3 is TGTGCCAGCAGTCCCGGGGGGCGTAATAACTATGGCTACACCTTC. Protein sequence: CASSPGGRNNYGYTF.

The chain is built from TRBV27 and TRBJ2-7; 7 bases align to TRBD1. After removal of 0 bases from V and 1 base from J, the junction contained 9 bases not matched to a gene. In germline, CDR1 is MNHEY, CDR2 SMNVEV (reference sequence). This CDR3 spans 17 amino acids. The CDR3 spells CASSLSLGTAESYEQYF. DNA for the CDR3: TGTGCCAGCAGTTTATCCCTCGGGACAGCCGAGTCCTACGAGCAGTACTTC.

The genes are TRBV6-2 or TRBV6-3 and TRBJ2-5, with TRBD2 matching over 12 bases. This CDR3 is built from 18 residues. Germline CDR1 is MNHEY and CDR2 is SVGEGT. The V gene end was trimmed by 0 bases and the J gene end by 5 bases; junction bases not matched to a gene: 10. CDR3 residues: CASSYSPSGGAAYETQYF. The CDR3 DNA reads TGTGCCAGCAGTTACTCTCCTAGCGGGGGGGCGGCGTATGAGACCCAGTACTTC.

This sequence joins TRBV5-4 and TRBJ2-5; the D gene is possibly TRBD2 (5 bases). The CDR3 has 12 amino acids. V dropped 7 bases and J dropped 0 bases, with 7 bases sitting between them. Germline CDR1 reads SGHNT; CDR2 reads YYREEE (reference sequence). The CDR3 is CASGEYQETQYF. The CDR3 nucleotides read TGTGCCAGCGGGGAGTACCAAGAGACCCAGTACTTC.

This clone appeared a few times. V is TRBV4-1 and J is TRBJ1-6; D gene ambiguous. CDR1 and CDR2 (germline): MGHRA, YSYEKL. Trimming removed 0 bases at V and 6 bases at J, with 12 bases between. This CDR3 region has 16 residues. Written as DNA, the CDR3 is TGCGCCAGCAGCCAAGAATCCAGGTTAGGTAATTCACCCCTCCACTTT. Protein sequence: CASSQESRLGNSPLHF.

The CDR3 loop reads CASSARRGRSGNTIYF. As DNA, the CDR3 is TGTGCCAGCAGCGCCCGCAGGGGGCGTTCTGGAAACACCATATATTTT. The genes are TRBV13 and TRBJ1-3; 8 nucleotides line up with TRBD1. Germline values: CDR1 PRHDT, CDR2 FYEKMQ (reference sequence). The CDR3 contains 16 residues. The V segment lost 5 bases and the J segment 1 base; nucleotides outside the gene matches: 7.

This clone was picked up many times. The rearrangement joins TRBV10-3 to TRBJ1-2; D may be TRBD1 (6 bases). The germline V and J ends were trimmed by 8 bases and 0 bases, with 10 bases remaining between them. CDR1 is ENHRY and CDR2 is SYGVKD in the germline V gene. CDR3 size: 13 residues. The chain's CDR3 is CAIVQGANYGYTF. CDR3 in DNA: TGTGCCATCGTACAGGGCGCTAACTATGGCTACACCTTC.

The chain combines TRBV6-5 with TRBJ2-7; TRBD1 agrees at 10 bases. Germline V CDR1 and CDR2: MNHEY, SVGAGI. CDR3 length: 14 residues. J was trimmed by 8 bases and V by 6 bases; bases with no gene match: 10. DNA for the CDR3: TGTGCCAGCAGCCCCGGGACAGGGGATAACAAGCAGTACGTC. It codes for CASSPGTGDNKQYV.

The chain links TRBV6-1 to TRBJ2-5, with a tentative D call TRBD2 (6 bases). This CDR3 region has 12 residues. Trimming removed 7 bases from V and 3 bases from J, with 9 bases in between. CDR1 MNHNS and CDR2 SASEGT come from the germline V gene. CDR3 in amino acids: CASTGEKETQYF. The DNA for the CDR3 is TGTGCCAGCACGGGGGAGAAAGAGACCCAGTACTTC.

The CDR3 reads CASSQERVNYGYTF. CDR3 nucleotides: TGCGCCAGCAGCCAAGAGAGAGTCAACTATGGCTACACCTTC. The J gene is TRBJ1-2, the V gene TRBV4-1; D is undetermined. V was trimmed by 0 bases and J by 2 bases, leaving 7 bases between them. Germline CDR1 MGHRA, CDR2 YSYEKL. This CDR3 has 14 residues.

This clone was observed a few times. The genes are TRBV2 and TRBJ1-2, with D perhaps matching TRBD1 (6 bases). The CDR3 consists of 15 residues. Trimming took off 5 bases at V and 4 bases at J, with 17 bases between the two ends. Germline values: CDR1 SNHLY, CDR2 FYNNEI. In DNA form, the CDR3 reads TGTGCCAGCAGTCAGGCCGCCCAGGGGCTCTATGGCTACACCTTC. It codes for CASSQAAQGLYGYTF.

The chain recombines TRBV7-6 with TRBJ2-5; D is ambiguous. The CDR3 length is 11 residues. Germline-derived CDR1 and CDR2 are SGHVS and FNYEAQ. V gave up 6 bases and J gave up 2 bases, with 4 bases separating them. CDR3 protein: CASSIQETQYF. The CDR3 DNA reads TGTGCCAGCAGTATTCAAGAGACCCAGTACTTC.

The chain couples TRBV19 to TRBJ1-1; 9 bases match TRBD1. V lost 6 bases to trimming and J lost 5 bases; unmatched junction nucleotides: 7. The CDR3 extends over 14 amino acids. Germline loops: CDR1 LNHDA, CDR2 SQIVND (reference sequence). CDR3 protein: CASRLDRGGTEAFF. In DNA form, the CDR3 reads TGTGCCAGTAGATTGGACAGGGGTGGAACTGAAGCTTTCTTT. The complete variable domain, with remaining parts taken from reference TRBV19 and TRBJ1-1, reads DGGITQSPKYLFRKEGQNVTLSCEQNLNHDAMYWYRQDPGQGLRLIYYSQIVNDFQKGDIAEGYSVSREKKESFPLTVTSAQKNPTAFYLCASRLDRGGTEAFFGQGTRLTVV.

V and J are TRBV6-2 or TRBV6-3 and TRBJ1-2; 8 nucleotides line up with TRBD1. This CDR3 is 15 amino acids long. Germline CDR1 and CDR2: MNHEY and SVGEGT. The ends lost 6 bases at V and 8 bases at J; junction bases unmatched: 14. CDR3 sequence reads: CASSPDRVRSYGYTF. Here the CDR3 DNA reads TGTGCCAGCAGCCCGGACAGGGTAAGATCGTACGGCTACACCTTC.

The J gene is TRBJ2-1, the V gene TRBV19, with 7 bases identical to TRBD2. The V and J ends lost 5 bases and 6 bases, in that order; junction bases with no gene match: 7. Germline lookup yields CDR1 LNHDA and CDR2 SQIVND (reference sequence). This CDR3 is built from 14 residues. The CDR3 is CASSVASGGNEQFF. CDR3 nucleotide sequence: TGTGCCAGTAGTGTGGCTAGCGGCGGCAATGAGCAGTTCTTC.

This chain joins TRBV7-2 and TRBJ2-3; 14 bases fit TRBD2. Germline V gene data show CDR1 as SGHTA and CDR2 as FQGNSA. The CDR3 is 17 amino acids. Germline trimming cut 7 bases from V and 4 bases from J; bases unmatched to any gene: 10. This CDR3 reads CASNAGTSGGQADTQYF. The CDR3 DNA sequence: TGTGCCAGCAACGCCGGGACTAGCGGGGGTCAGGCAGATACGCAGTATTTT.

The DNA of the CDR3 is TGTGCCAGTAGTAACAACCCAACAGGGCACGAGCAGTACTTC. Translating it yields CASSNNPTGHEQYF. The chain carries TRBV19 and TRBJ2-7; maybe TRBD1 (6 bases). Germline CDR1 is LNHDA and CDR2 is SQIVND (reference sequence). The CDR3 has 14 amino acids. Trimming left V 4 bases short and J 5 bases short, with 15 bases between.

The chain uses TRBV5-4 and TRBJ2-3, with 12 bases fitting TRBD2. V lost 4 bases and J lost 2; bases outside the gene matches: 5. The CDR3 is 16 amino acids. The germline V gene encodes CDR1 SGHNT and CDR2 YYREEE (reference sequence). CDR3 amino acids: CASSIPSGGATDTQYF. The DNA of the CDR3 is TGTGCCAGCAGCATCCCTAGCGGGGGGGCCACAGATACGCAGTATTTT.

V and J are TRBV10-3 and TRBJ2-3, with D perhaps TRBD2 (5 bases). In germline, CDR1 is ENHRY, CDR2 SYGVKD. The V end was cut by 3 bases, the J end by 4 bases, with 8 bases between. The CDR3 is 13 residues long. CDR3 DNA sequence: TGTGCCATCAGTGAACGGGGTCCAGATACGCAGTATTTT. Translation gives CAISERGPDTQYF.

Here the CDR3 reads CAIRRQENTEAFF. CDR3 sequence (DNA): TGTGCCATCAGGCGACAGGAGAACACTGAAGCTTTCTTT. The chain uses TRBV10-3 and TRBJ1-1; D possibly corresponds to TRBD1 (6 bases). From germline, CDR1 is ENHRY and CDR2 SYGVKD. The CDR3 contains 13 residues. The germline V and J ends were trimmed by 6 bases and 1 base, with 9 bases remaining between them.

V usage is TRBV19 and J usage is TRBJ2-5, with 7 bases that match TRBD1. V lost 6 bases and J lost 4; bases outside the gene matches: 2. Germline V gene lookup returns CDR1 LNHDA and CDR2 SQIVND (reference sequence). The CDR3 totals 12 residues. The CDR3 protein is CASRSGGETQYF. The CDR3 coding sequence is TGTGCCAGTAGGTCAGGGGGAGAGACCCAGTACTTC. The full variable domain, in which reference TRBV19 and TRBJ2-5 provide the parts outside the CDR3, is DGGITQSPKYLFRKEGQNVTLSCEQNLNHDAMYWYRQDPGQGLRLIYYSQIVNDFQKGDIAEGYSVSREKKESFPLTVTSAQKNPTAFYLCASRSGGETQYFGPGTRLLVL.